Each of the 12 T cell receptor beta chains below was sequenced from the same sample in a study of T cell repertoires in cytomegalovirus infection. A single record per CDR3 protein comes from TCRdb applying MiXCR to the reads. The sample has a few hundred thousand distinct CDR3 sequences; around 13% are singletons. Sequenced input: PBMCs. The receptors here all came from a human donor in good health (CMV status not recorded). Some clones in this sample may be carry-over from other donors' samples.

This clonotype was counted ten times or more. This rearrangement joins TRBV7-8 to TRBJ2-7, with TRBD1 matching 7 bases. The V segment lost 3 bases and the J segment 5 bases; nucleotides outside the gene matches: 7. CDR1 is SGHVS and CDR2 is FQNEAQ in the germline V gene. The CDR3 runs 14 residues. Here the CDR3 DNA reads TGTGCCAGCAGCTTCACAGGGGCCCTGGACGAGCAGTACTTC. Protein product: CASSFTGALDEQYF.

This clonotype came up a few times. The genes are TRBV2 and TRBJ2-2, with D possibly matching TRBD2 (6 bases). The CDR3 contains 13 residues. V was clipped by 9 bases and J by 4 bases, with 12 bases between them. Germline assignment: CDR1 SNHLY and CDR2 FYNNEI. The CDR3 reads CARTLASTGELFF. CDR3 coding DNA: TGTGCCAGGACCCTAGCGAGCACCGGGGAGCTGTTTTTT.

The chain carries TRBV20-1 and TRBJ1-2; TRBD1 is a possible D gene (5 bases). There are 13 residues in the CDR3. CDR1 is DFQATT, CDR2 SNEGSKA, per germline (reference sequence). Deletions cut 3 bases from V and 0 bases from J, with 8 bases between. CDR3 amino acids: CSASQGANYGYTF. CDR3 nucleotide sequence: TGCAGTGCTAGTCAGGGCGCTAACTATGGCTACACCTTC.

This clonotype was seen at least ten times. The CDR3 here is CASSEAVNLNTEAFF. Here the CDR3 DNA reads TGTGCCAGCAGTGAAGCAGTGAATCTGAACACTGAAGCTTTCTTT. The gene calls are TRBV6-1 and TRBJ1-1; no firm D call. There are 15 residues in the CDR3. CDR1 is MNHNS, CDR2 SASEGT, per germline. Trimming took 0 bases from V and 0 from J, leaving 8 bases between them.

Ten or more counts support this clonotype. CDR3 sequence reads: CASSRGGRTNTGELFF. The CDR3 nucleotides are TGTGCCAGCAGCCGAGGGGGACGAACGAACACCGGGGAGCTGTTTTTT. The rearrangement links TRBV28 to TRBJ2-2; D may be TRBD1 (6 bases). Trimming took off 6 bases at V and 0 bases at J, with 14 bases between the two ends. Germline CDR1 is MDHEN and CDR2 is SYDVKM. This CDR3 region has 16 residues.

This clonotype has a handful of counts. V is TRBV29-1 and J is TRBJ1-1; tentative D call: TRBD1 (5 bases). V shed 3 bases and J shed 4 bases, with 9 bases lying between them. This CDR3 is built from 12 residues. The germline gives CDR1 SQVTM, CDR2 ANQGSEA. Here the CDR3 reads CSVDPGGTEAFF. CDR3 DNA: TGCAGCGTTGATCCCGGGGGCACTGAAGCTTTCTTT.

This clonotype was picked up many times. The chain employs TRBV7-2 and TRBJ2-7; 12 positions agree with TRBD2. V trimming: 6 bases; J trimming: 7 bases; junction bases outside the gene matches: 10. Per the germline V gene, CDR1 is SGHTA and CDR2 is FQGNSA. The CDR3 totals 15 residues. CDR3 amino acids: CASRMTSGGMGEQYF. CDR3 coding DNA: TGTGCCAGCAGGATGACTAGCGGGGGTATGGGAGAGCAGTACTTC.

This clonotype was detected only a few times. This chain joins TRBV10-3 and TRBJ2-2, with 12 positions matching TRBD1. V shed 8 bases, J shed 5 bases, and the junction held 6 bases outside the gene matches. Germline V gene sequence: CDR1 ENHRY, CDR2 SYGVKD. The CDR3 contains 15 residues. CDR3: CAIGGTGGTTGELFF. The DNA of the CDR3 is TGTGCCATCGGGGGGACAGGGGGCACGACCGGGGAGCTGTTTTTT.

The chain joins TRBV20-1 to TRBJ2-3; 10 positions match TRBD2. Per germline, CDR1 DFQATT and CDR2 SNEGSKA (reference sequence). CDR3 size: 13 residues. Trimming cost V 7 bases and J 7 bases; bases outside gene matches: 8. This chain's CDR3 is CSVEAGGTNTQYF. Here the CDR3 DNA reads TGCAGTGTAGAAGCGGGGGGGACGAATACGCAGTATTTT.

The chain links TRBV6-8 to TRBJ2-2; 9 bases agree with TRBD1. CDR3 length: 16 residues. The germline gives CDR1 MNHGY, CDR2 SAAAGT. V was pared by 6 bases and J by 3 bases, with 8 bases of the junction left unmatched. The CDR3 sequence: CASSRTGGDYTGELFF. The DNA of the CDR3 is TGTGCCAGCAGCCGTACAGGGGGCGATTACACCGGGGAGCTGTTTTTT.

The J gene is TRBJ2-3, the V gene TRBV29-1, with D unclear. The CDR3 loop spans 12 amino acids. CDR1 and CDR2 from the germline V gene are SQVTM and ANQGSEA. Deletions cut 3 bases from V and 1 base from J, with 5 bases between. The CDR3 spells CSVEQGTDTQYF. As DNA, the CDR3 is TGCAGCGTTGAGCAGGGCACAGATACGCAGTATTTT.

CDR3 nucleotide sequence: TGTGCCAGCAGCTTGGGGGGCAGGGATTCACCCCTCCACTTT. Translation gives CASSLGGRDSPLHF. The chain carries TRBV5-6 and TRBJ1-6, with a possible D match to TRBD1 (5 bases). Deletions cut 0 bases from V and 8 bases from J, with 9 bases between. Germline loops: CDR1 SGHDT, CDR2 YYEEEE. CDR3 length: 14 amino acids. The full variable domain, rest sourced from reference TRBV5-6 and TRBJ1-6, is DAGVTQSPTHLIKTRGQQVTLRCSPKSGHDTVSWYQQALGQGPQFIFQYYEEEERQRGNFPDRFSGHQFPNYSSELNVNALLLGDSALYLCASSLGGRDSPLHFGNGTRLTVT.